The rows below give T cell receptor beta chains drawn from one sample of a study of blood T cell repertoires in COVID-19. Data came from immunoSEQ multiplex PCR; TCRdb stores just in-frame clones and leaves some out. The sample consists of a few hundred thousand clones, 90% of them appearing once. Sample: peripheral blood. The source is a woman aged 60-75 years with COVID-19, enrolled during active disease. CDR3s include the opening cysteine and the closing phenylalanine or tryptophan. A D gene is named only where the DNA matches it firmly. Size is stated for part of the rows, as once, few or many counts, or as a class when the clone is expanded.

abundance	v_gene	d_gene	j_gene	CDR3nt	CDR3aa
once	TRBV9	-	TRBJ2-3	TGTGCCAGCAGCGTTAGCGGTCGCACAGATACGCAGTATTTT	CASSVSGRTDTQYF
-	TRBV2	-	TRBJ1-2	TGTGCCAGCAGCCAGGATTCGTCAGGTGGCTACACCTTC	CASSQDSSGGYTF
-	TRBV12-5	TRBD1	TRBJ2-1	TGTGCTAGTGGTTCGCATGACAGGGATAGCTACAATGAGCAGTTCTTC	CASGSHDRDSYNEQFF
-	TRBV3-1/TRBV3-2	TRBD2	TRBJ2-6	TGTGCCAGCAGCCAAGATAGGCGGGGGGGTGTCTCTGGGGCCAACGTCCTGACTTTC	CASSQDRRGGVSGANVLTF
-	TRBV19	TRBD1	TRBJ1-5	TGTGCCAGTAGGGAACAGGGGGCCTATCGTCAGCCCCAGCATTTT	CASREQGAYRQPQHF
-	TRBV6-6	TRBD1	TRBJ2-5	TGTGCCAGCAGTCGGGACAGGGTGGGCGAGACCCAGTACTTC	CASSRDRVGETQYF
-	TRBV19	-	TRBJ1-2	TGTGCCAGTAGTCTCGTAGGTCTGGATCGTAGGGGTCGCGACTATGGCTACACCTTC	CASSLVGLDRRGRDYGYTF
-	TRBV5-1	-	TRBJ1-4	TGCGCCAGCAGCTTGGCAGCCACGACAGCCGGTAATGAAAAACTGTTTTTT	CASSLAATTAGNEKLFF
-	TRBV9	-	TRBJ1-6	TGTGCCAGCAGCGTAGATGGCCGATTTAATTCACCCCTCCACTTT	CASSVDGRFNSPLHF
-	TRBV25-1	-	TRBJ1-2	TGTGCCAGCAGTGAATATCAGGGGAACTATGGCTACACCTTC	CASSEYQGNYGYTF
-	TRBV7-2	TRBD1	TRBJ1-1	TGTGCCAGCAGCTTAGGAAGACAGGGAGACACTGAAGCTTTCTTT	CASSLGRQGDTEAFF
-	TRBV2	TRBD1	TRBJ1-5	TGTGCCAGCAGGCAGGGGACAGTAAATCAGCCCCAGCATTTT	CASRQGTVNQPQHF
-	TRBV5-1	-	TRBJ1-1	TGCGCCAGCAGCTTGGGGGAGGGATTGATGTACACTGAAGCTTTCTTT	CASSLGEGLMYTEAFF
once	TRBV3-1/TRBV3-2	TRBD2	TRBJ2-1	TGTGCCAGCAGCCCTCAATTTAGCGGGGGTCACAATGAGCAGTTCTTC	CASSPQFSGGHNEQFF
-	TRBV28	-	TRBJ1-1	TGTGCCAGCACCGGGGTCACTGAAGCTTTCTTT	CASTGVTEAFF
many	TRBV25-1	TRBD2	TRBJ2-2	TGTGCCAGCAGTGAATCCCGACGGGGGGGAACCGGGGAGCTGTTTTTT	CASSESRRGGTGELFF